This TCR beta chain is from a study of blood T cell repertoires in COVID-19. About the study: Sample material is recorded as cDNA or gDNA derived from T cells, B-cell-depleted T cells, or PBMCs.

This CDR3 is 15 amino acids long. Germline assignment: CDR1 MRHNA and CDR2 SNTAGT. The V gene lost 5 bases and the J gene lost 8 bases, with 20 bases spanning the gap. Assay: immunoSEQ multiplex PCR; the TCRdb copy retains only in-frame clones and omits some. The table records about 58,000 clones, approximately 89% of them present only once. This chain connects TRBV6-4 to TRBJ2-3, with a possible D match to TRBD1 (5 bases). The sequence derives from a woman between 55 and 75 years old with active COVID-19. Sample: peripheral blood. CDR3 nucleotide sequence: TGTGCCAGCAGTTCGGACACCCGTCGGCCCGGTACGCAGTATTTT. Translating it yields CASSSDTRRPGTQYF.